The rows below give T cell receptor beta chains drawn from one sample of a study of blood T cells in healthy people across ages. TCRdb recomputed calls from the 5' RACE reads with MiXCR, one row per CDR3 protein. The top ten hold 18% of the sample, which has more than 500,000 distinct CDR3 sequences, 27% seen once. The sequenced material came from blood. These receptors were taken from a woman in her seventies in good health. Both conserved end residues are part of each CDR3. The D gene is left open where the match is weak. Some rows mark clone size as missing; the rest say once, few, many or name a class of expanded clone.

d_gene: .; j_gene: TRBJ2-2; abundance: .; v_gene: TRBV21-1; CDR3nt: TGTGCCAGCACCACAAAGTTCAGGACGGTCGGGGAGCTGTGTTTT; CDR3aa: CASTTKFRTVGELCF
d_gene: TRBD1; j_gene: TRBJ2-2; abundance: few; v_gene: TRBV5-1; CDR3nt: TGCGCCAGCAGCCCGGGACAGGCTAACACCGGGGAGCTGTTTTTT; CDR3aa: CASSPGQANTGELFF
d_gene: .; j_gene: TRBJ2-5; abundance: many; v_gene: TRBV9; CDR3nt: TGTGCCAGCAGCGTAGCCCCTGGGGAGACCCAGTACTTC; CDR3aa: CASSVAPGETQYF
d_gene: .; j_gene: TRBJ1-2; abundance: .; v_gene: TRBV18; CDR3nt: TGTGCCAGCTCACCACCGAGTCAGGGGAATAACTATGGCTACACCTTC; CDR3aa: CASSPPSQGNNYGYTF
d_gene: TRBD1; j_gene: TRBJ1-1; abundance: .; v_gene: TRBV27; CDR3nt: TGTGCCAGCAGTTTAACGGCAGGGGGCACTGAAGCTTTCTTT; CDR3aa: CASSLTAGGTEAFF
d_gene: .; j_gene: TRBJ2-6; abundance: few; v_gene: TRBV6-2/TRBV6-3; CDR3nt: TGTGCCAGCAGTTACTCGAGTAGAGAGAGCCGTAGCTCTGGGGCCAACGTCCTGACTTTC; CDR3aa: CASSYSSRESRSSGANVLTF
d_gene: .; j_gene: TRBJ1-1; abundance: few; v_gene: TRBV29-1; CDR3nt: TGCAGCGTCCACAACGGGATACTTGAAGCTTTCTTT; CDR3aa: CSVHNGILEAFF
d_gene: TRBD1; j_gene: TRBJ1-6; abundance: .; v_gene: TRBV7-2; CDR3nt: TGTGCCAGCAGCGCCCAACCGGGACAGGGAAGATCACCCCTCCACTTT; CDR3aa: CASSAQPGQGRSPLHF
d_gene: .; j_gene: TRBJ1-2; abundance: .; v_gene: TRBV24-1; CDR3nt: TGTGCCACCAGTGACACGTATGGCTACACCTTC; CDR3aa: CATSDTYGYTF
d_gene: TRBD2; j_gene: TRBJ2-2; abundance: .; v_gene: TRBV6-2/TRBV6-3; CDR3nt: TGTGCCAGCAGCCCTCGAGGGGGACTAGCGGGGGCGAACACCGGGGAGCTGTTTTTT; CDR3aa: CASSPRGGLAGANTGELFF
d_gene: .; j_gene: TRBJ2-7; abundance: .; v_gene: TRBV6-5; CDR3nt: TGTGCCAGCAGTTACTCGGGTAGGTCCTCCTACGAGCAGTACTTC; CDR3aa: CASSYSGRSSYEQYF
d_gene: .; j_gene: TRBJ1-2; abundance: few; v_gene: TRBV4-2; CDR3nt: TGTGCCAGCAGCCAAGATGAGGGGACCCTCTATGGCTACACCTTC; CDR3aa: CASSQDEGTLYGYTF
d_gene: TRBD1; j_gene: TRBJ2-5; abundance: few; v_gene: TRBV6-2/TRBV6-3; CDR3nt: TGTGCCAGCAGTTACGCAGGGGGCCGGGAGGAGACCCAGTACTTC; CDR3aa: CASSYAGGREETQYF
d_gene: TRBD1; j_gene: TRBJ1-6; abundance: .; v_gene: TRBV4-1; CDR3nt: TGCGCCAGCAGCCATACCGGGACAGGGGAAGGTTATTCACCCCTCCACTTT; CDR3aa: CASSHTGTGEGYSPLHF
d_gene: .; j_gene: TRBJ2-1; abundance: once; v_gene: TRBV5-1; CDR3nt: TGCGCCAGCAGCGGAGGACGTAGCTCCTACAATGAGCAGTTCTTC; CDR3aa: CASSGGRSSYNEQFF
d_gene: .; j_gene: TRBJ2-6; abundance: few; v_gene: TRBV7-2; CDR3nt: TGTGCCAGCAGCGGCCGGAGCTCTGGGGCCAACGTCCTGACTTTC; CDR3aa: CASSGRSSGANVLTF
d_gene: TRBD1; j_gene: TRBJ2-7; abundance: .; v_gene: TRBV6-2/TRBV6-3; CDR3nt: TGTGCCAGCAGTTACAGTGTTGGGACAGGGTCCTTCTACGAGCAGTACTTC; CDR3aa: CASSYSVGTGSFYEQYF
d_gene: TRBD2; j_gene: TRBJ2-5; abundance: .; v_gene: TRBV7-2; CDR3nt: TGTGCCAGCAGCTCCTTAGCGGGGGGCGGTGTAGAGACCCAGTACTTC; CDR3aa: CASSSLAGGGVETQYF
d_gene: TRBD1; j_gene: TRBJ1-6; abundance: .; v_gene: TRBV20-1; CDR3nt: TGCAGTGCGGGACAGGGTGACTCACCCCTCCACTTT; CDR3aa: CSAGQGDSPLHF
d_gene: TRBD1; j_gene: TRBJ1-2; abundance: .; v_gene: TRBV4-3; CDR3nt: TGCGCCAGCAGCCGGATACAGGGGGACGGGGGCTACACCTTC; CDR3aa: CASSRIQGDGGYTF
d_gene: .; j_gene: TRBJ2-1; abundance: many; v_gene: TRBV2; CDR3nt: TGTGCCAGCAGAAGGGGTGGGGCCATCCCAAATGAGCAGTTCTTC; CDR3aa: CASRRGGAIPNEQFF
d_gene: .; j_gene: TRBJ2-5; abundance: few; v_gene: TRBV7-2; CDR3nt: TGTGCCAGCAGCTTACGTCGACAACAAGAGACCCAGTACTTC; CDR3aa: CASSLRRQQETQYF
d_gene: .; j_gene: TRBJ1-6; abundance: .; v_gene: TRBV7-8; CDR3nt: TGTGCCAGCAGCCCCGGGTCTTCGTCACCCCTCCACTTT; CDR3aa: CASSPGSSSPLHF
d_gene: .; j_gene: TRBJ2-1; abundance: once; v_gene: TRBV5-1; CDR3nt: TGCGCCAGCAGGTCCACCCCAGAGACCCTTCGAATCTACAATGAGCAGTTCTTC; CDR3aa: CASRSTPETLRIYNEQFF
d_gene: .; j_gene: TRBJ1-6; abundance: .; v_gene: TRBV5-1; CDR3nt: TGCGCCAGCAGCTTGGGCTTCGTGGGGGGGAGCAATTCACCCCTCCACTTT; CDR3aa: CASSLGFVGGSNSPLHF
d_gene: .; j_gene: TRBJ1-1; abundance: .; v_gene: TRBV20-1; CDR3nt: TGCAGTGTTGAACAGGGACGGGCTGAAGCTTTCTTT; CDR3aa: CSVEQGRAEAFF
d_gene: .; j_gene: TRBJ1-2; abundance: .; v_gene: TRBV7-9; CDR3nt: TGTGCCAGCAGCCCAAGTCCGTACCTCTATGGCTACACCTTC; CDR3aa: CASSPSPYLYGYTF
d_gene: .; j_gene: TRBJ1-6; abundance: .; v_gene: TRBV6-5; CDR3nt: TGTGCCAGCAGTTACTCGAGGGGGACTTCACCCCTCCACTTT; CDR3aa: CASSYSRGTSPLHF
d_gene: .; j_gene: TRBJ2-1; abundance: .; v_gene: TRBV6-2/TRBV6-3; CDR3nt: TGTGCCAGCAGTTACCGGGGGCCTGTCTACAATGAGCAGTTCTTC; CDR3aa: CASSYRGPVYNEQFF